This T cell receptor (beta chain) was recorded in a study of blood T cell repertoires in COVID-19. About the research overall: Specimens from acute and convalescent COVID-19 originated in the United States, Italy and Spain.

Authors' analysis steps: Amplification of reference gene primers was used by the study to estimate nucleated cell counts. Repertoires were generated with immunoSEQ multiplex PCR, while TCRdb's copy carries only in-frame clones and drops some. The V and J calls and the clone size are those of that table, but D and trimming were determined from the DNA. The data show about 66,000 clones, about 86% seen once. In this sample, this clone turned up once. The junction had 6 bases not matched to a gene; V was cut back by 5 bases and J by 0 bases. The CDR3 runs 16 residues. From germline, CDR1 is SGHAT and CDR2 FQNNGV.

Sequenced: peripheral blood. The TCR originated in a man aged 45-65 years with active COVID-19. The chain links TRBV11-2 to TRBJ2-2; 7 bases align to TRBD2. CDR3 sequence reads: CASSRPGGTNTGELFF. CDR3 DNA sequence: TGTGCCAGCAGCCGGCCGGGAGGCACGAACACCGGGGAGCTGTTTTTT.